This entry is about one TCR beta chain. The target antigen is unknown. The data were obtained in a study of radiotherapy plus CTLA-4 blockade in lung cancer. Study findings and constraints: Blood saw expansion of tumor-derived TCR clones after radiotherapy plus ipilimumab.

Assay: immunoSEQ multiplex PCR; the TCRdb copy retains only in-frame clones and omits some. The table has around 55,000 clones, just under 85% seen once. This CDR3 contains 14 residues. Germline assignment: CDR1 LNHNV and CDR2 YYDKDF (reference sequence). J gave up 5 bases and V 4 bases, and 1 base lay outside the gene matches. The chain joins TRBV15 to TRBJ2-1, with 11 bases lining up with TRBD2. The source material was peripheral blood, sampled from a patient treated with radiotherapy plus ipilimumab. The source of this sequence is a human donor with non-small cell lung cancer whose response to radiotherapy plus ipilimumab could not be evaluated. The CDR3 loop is CATSKLAGDNEQFF. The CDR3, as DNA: TGTGCCACCAGCAAACTAGCGGGAGACAATGAGCAGTTCTTC.